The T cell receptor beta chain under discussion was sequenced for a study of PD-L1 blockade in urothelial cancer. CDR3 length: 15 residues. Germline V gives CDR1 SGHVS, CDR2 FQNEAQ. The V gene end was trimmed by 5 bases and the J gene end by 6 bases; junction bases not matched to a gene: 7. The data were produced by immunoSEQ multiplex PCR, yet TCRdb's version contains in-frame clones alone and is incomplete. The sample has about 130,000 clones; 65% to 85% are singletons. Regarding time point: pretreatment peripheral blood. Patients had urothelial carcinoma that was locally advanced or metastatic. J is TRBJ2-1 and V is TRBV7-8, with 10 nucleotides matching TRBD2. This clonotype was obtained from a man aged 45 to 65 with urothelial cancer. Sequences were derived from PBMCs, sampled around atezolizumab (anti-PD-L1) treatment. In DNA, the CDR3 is TGTGCCAGCAGCCCGCTAGCGGGAGTGGGCAATGAGCAGTTCTTC. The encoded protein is CASSPLAGVGNEQFF.